Below, 20 T cell receptor beta chains from the same sample are listed, as sequenced in a study of control samples from healthy donors and cancer patients. Data came from immunoSEQ multiplex PCR; TCRdb stores just in-frame clones and leaves some out. The top ten hold more than 10% of the sample, which has over 200,000 clones, over 70% seen once. The source material was PBMCs. Every receptor here comes from a woman in her fifties or sixties with lung cancer.

Here the CDR3 DNA reads TGTGCCAGCAGCTTACGAGAGGGACAGGGTATCTACGAGCAGTACTTC. Translated, it gives CASSLREGQGIYEQYF. This chain connects TRBV5-5 to TRBJ2-7; the match to TRBD1 covers 9 bases. Germline V CDR1 and CDR2: SGHKS, YYEKEE (reference sequence). V was pared by 2 bases and J by 3 bases, with 9 bases of the junction left unmatched. CDR3 size: 16 residues.

The rearrangement links TRBV27 to TRBJ2-2; TRBD1 matches 7 bases. CDR1 is MNHEY and CDR2 is SMNVEV in the germline V gene (reference sequence). V dropped 8 bases and J dropped 1; count of bases not matched to a gene: 4. CDR3 length: 14 amino acids. The CDR3 DNA follows: TGTGCCAGCCATAGACAGGGGAACACCGGGGAGCTGTTTTTT. Translating gives CASHRQGNTGELFF.

A word on this clone: This specimen includes other DNA sequences encoding the same CDR3. The V and J genes are TRBV9 and TRBJ2-5, with a tentative D call TRBD2 (7 bases). Germline V lookup: CDR1 SGDLS, CDR2 YYNGEE. Between the trimmed V and J ends, which lost 0 bases and 2 bases, there was a span of 11 bases. The CDR3 consists of 15 residues. Here the CDR3 DNA reads TGTGCCAGCAGCGTAGGGAGGGGGGGGCAAGAGACCCAGTACTTC. Translation gives CASSVGRGGQETQYF.

The rearrangement uses TRBV3-1 (or the pseudogene TRBV3-2) and TRBJ2-5, with TRBD1 identical over 8 bases. Germline trimming cut 7 bases from V and 4 bases from J; bases unmatched to any gene: 5. Germline values: CDR1 LGHDT, CDR2 YNNKEL (reference sequence). The CDR3 is 13 amino acids. The CDR3 here is CASNGQGGETQYF. The CDR3 DNA reads TGTGCCAGCAACGGACAGGGAGGAGAGACCCAGTACTTC.

This chain connects TRBV6-5 to TRBJ1-1; TRBD1 might be the D (5 bases). This CDR3 has 15 residues. The V end was cut by 1 base, the J end by 0 bases, with 9 bases between. Germline V gene sequence: CDR1 MNHEY, CDR2 SVGAGI. In DNA, the CDR3 is TGTGCCAGCAGTTACTTGCGGGGCTTGAACACTGAAGCTTTCTTT. Amino acid sequence: CASSYLRGLNTEAFF.

The genes are TRBV30 and TRBJ1-1, with TRBD1 matching 8 bases. With V trimmed by 2 bases and J by 5 bases, 19 bases remained unmatched. The V gene's germline CDR1 is GTSNPN and CDR2 SVGIG (reference sequence). The CDR3 consists of 18 residues. The CDR3 spells CAWSPPGGRGRGGTEAFF. The CDR3 nucleotides are TGTGCCTGGAGTCCCCCCGGGGGCAGGGGGCGAGGCGGGACTGAAGCTTTCTTT.

The rearrangement uses TRBV2 and TRBJ2-5; 8 nucleotides agree with TRBD1. The CDR3 spans 14 residues. The V and J ends lost 6 bases and 6 bases, in that order; junction bases with no gene match: 9. Looked up from germline, CDR1 is SNHLY and CDR2 is FYNNEI. The CDR3 loop reads CASSPTGVPQTQYF. The DNA for the CDR3 is TGTGCCAGCAGCCCGACAGGGGTCCCCCAGACCCAGTACTTC.

V gene TRBV6-6 combines with J gene TRBJ1-2, with 7 bases matching TRBD1. The V segment lost 8 bases and the J segment 3 bases; nucleotides outside the gene matches: 9. CDR1 is MNHNY and CDR2 is SVGAGI in the germline V gene (reference sequence). The CDR3 runs to 14 residues. CDR3 DNA sequence: TGTGCCAGCGATACCAGGACAGGCTACTATGGCTACACCTTC. Protein: CASDTRTGYYGYTF.

The chain uses TRBV18 and TRBJ2-7; D remains unclear. The CDR3 covers 15 residues. V was pared by 4 bases and J by 0 bases, with 13 bases between. The germline V gene encodes CDR1 KGHSH and CDR2 LQKENI. The CDR3 protein is CASSLSQDLSYEQYF. As DNA, the CDR3 is TGTGCCAGCTCACTGTCACAAGACCTCTCCTACGAGCAGTACTTC.

The J gene is TRBJ2-7, the V gene TRBV11-2; D ambiguous. V was clipped by 0 bases and J by 1 base, with 7 bases between them. Germline CDR1 SGHAT, CDR2 FQNNGV. There are 14 residues in the CDR3. The CDR3: CASSLDSLSYEQYF. In DNA form, the CDR3 reads TGTGCCAGCAGCTTAGATTCCTTATCCTACGAGCAGTACTTC. Combining the CDR3 with reference TRBV11-2 and TRBJ2-7 gives the whole variable domain EAGVAQSPRYKIIEKRQSVAFWCNPISGHATLYWYQQILGQGPKLLIQFQNNGVVDDSQLPKDRFSAERLKGVDSTLKIQPAKLEDSAVYLCASSLDSLSYEQYFGPGTRLTVT.

This chain joins TRBV7-6 and TRBJ1-3; D gene unclear. V was clipped by 5 bases and J by 4 bases, with 15 bases between them. Germline values: CDR1 SGHVS, CDR2 FNYEAQ. The CDR3 runs to 15 residues. The CDR3 is CASSPGSPTGNTIYF. DNA for the CDR3: TGTGCCAGCAGCCCCGGTTCGCCAACGGGAAACACCATATATTTT. The full variable domain, its missing parts supplied by reference TRBV7-6 and TRBJ1-3, is GAGVSQSPRYKVTKRGQDVALRCDPISGHVSLYWYRQALGQGPEFLTYFNYEAQQDKSGLPNDRFSAERPEGSISTLTIQRTEQRDSAMYRCASSPGSPTGNTIYFGEGSWLTVV.

The chain's CDR3 is CASTPGQGSSGNTIYF. CDR3 DNA: TGCGCCAGCACCCCGGGACAGGGGTCCTCTGGAAACACCATATATTTT. The chain joins TRBV4-1 to TRBJ1-3; 10 positions agree with TRBD1. The CDR3 runs 16 residues. V lost 7 bases and J lost 0; bases outside the gene matches: 6. CDR1 is MGHRA, CDR2 YSYEKL, per germline.

As regards this clone: The same CDR3 is also encoded by other DNA sequences in this sample. The chain employs TRBV19 and TRBJ2-7; no clear D gene. The V gene's germline CDR1 is LNHDA and CDR2 SQIVND (reference sequence). Deletions cut 0 bases from V and 0 bases from J, with 6 bases between. The CDR3 is made up of 14 amino acids. CDR3 loop: CASSIERSSYEQYF. The CDR3 DNA sequence: TGTGCCAGTAGTATAGAGCGCAGCTCCTACGAGCAGTACTTC.

The chain carries TRBV9 and TRBJ2-3; 7 bases line up with TRBD1. Germline V lookup: CDR1 SGDLS, CDR2 YYNGEE. The CDR3 loop spans 14 amino acids. The junction had 2 bases not matched to a gene; V was cut back by 2 bases and J by 2 bases. The CDR3 spells CASSVGQVTDTQYF. DNA for the CDR3: TGTGCCAGCAGCGTTGGACAGGTCACAGATACGCAGTATTTT.

The gene calls are TRBV25-1 and TRBJ2-1; D unclear. Germline V lookup: CDR1 MGHDK, CDR2 SYGVNS. The CDR3 is 15 residues long. V dropped 2 bases and J dropped 4 bases, with 12 bases sitting between them. The CDR3 DNA is TGTGCCAGCAGTGAAACGAGTCAGGTGTACAATGAGCAGTTCTTC. As protein: CASSETSQVYNEQFF.

V is TRBV3-1 (or the pseudogene TRBV3-2) and J is TRBJ2-7; 7 positions match TRBD2. The CDR3 extends over 14 amino acids. In germline, CDR1 is LGHDT, CDR2 YNNKEL (reference sequence). The V and J ends lost 1 base and 9 bases, in that order; junction bases with no gene match: 9. CDR3 protein: CASSQASSGMGQYF. DNA for the CDR3: TGTGCCAGCAGCCAAGCGAGCAGCGGGATGGGGCAGTACTTC.

V and J are TRBV3-1 (or the pseudogene TRBV3-2) and TRBJ2-2, with 7 bases aligning to TRBD1. The CDR3 loop spans 18 amino acids. Germline CDR1 reads LGHDT; CDR2 reads YNNKEL (reference sequence). Trimming at V came to 0 bases and at J to 6 bases, leaving 13 bases not matched to a gene. The CDR3 DNA reads TGTGCCAGCAGCCAAGATCAATGGACAGGTGTCCCCTCCGGGGAGCTGTTTTTT. Its protein product is CASSQDQWTGVPSGELFF.

The J gene is TRBJ1-5, the V gene TRBV6-1; no firm D call. V was clipped by 4 bases and J by 0 bases, with 19 bases between them. The length of the CDR3 is 18 residues. The germline CDR1 and CDR2 sequences are MNHNS and SASEGT. CDR3 nucleotides: TGTGCCAGCAGTGCTCTCAGGTCATGGCCTTATAGCAATCAGCCCCAGCATTTT. Protein: CASSALRSWPYSNQPQHF.

Only a few counts were recorded for this clone. The chain recombines TRBV7-3 with TRBJ2-1; D gene ambiguous. V lost 5 bases, J lost 5 bases, and 10 bases lay in between. Per germline, CDR1 SGHTA and CDR2 FQGTGA. The CDR3 is made up of 13 amino acids. The CDR3, as DNA: TGTGCCAGCAGCCAAGGCCGGGACAATGAGCAGTTCTTC. This encodes CASSQGRDNEQFF.

V is TRBV6-5 and J is TRBJ1-1, with D perhaps TRBD1 (5 bases). CDR3 length: 12 amino acids. From germline, CDR1 is MNHEY and CDR2 SVGAGI. The V gene lost 7 bases and the J gene lost 6 bases, with 12 bases spanning the gap. This chain's CDR3 is CASKERGAEAFF. DNA of the CDR3: TGTGCCAGCAAGGAACGGGGGGCTGAAGCTTTCTTT.